The 31 T cell receptor beta chains given below trace back to one sample, sequenced in a study of cytomegalovirus exposure and HLA in healthy donors. The PCR employed 60 Vbeta primers together with 13 Jbeta primers. TCRdb keeps only in-frame clones here, not all; method: immunoSEQ multiplex PCR. Here the sample spans 150,000 to 200,000 clones, roughly four fifths being singletons. Sequenced: PBMCs. These TCRs come from a man between 50 and 59 years old in good health and CMV-seropositive.

The V gene is TRBV7-3, the J gene TRBJ2-5; D gene unclear. There are 14 residues in the CDR3. The germline gives CDR1 SGHTA, CDR2 FQGTGA. The V end was cut by 2 bases, the J end by 1 base, with 8 bases between. In nucleotides, the CDR3 is TGTGCCAGCAGCTTATACGGAGCCCAAGAGACCCAGTACTTC. Protein: CASSLYGAQETQYF.

The chain uses TRBV10-3 and TRBJ1-5, with D possibly being TRBD1 (6 bases). Germline CDR1 ENHRY, CDR2 SYGVKD. V shed 0 bases and J shed 6 bases, with 15 bases lying between them. The CDR3 has 16 residues. In nucleotides, the CDR3 is TGTGCCATCAGTGAGTCGACGGTGCAAGGGGGTCAGCCCCAGCATTTT. Translated: CAISESTVQGGQPQHF.

V gene TRBV5-1 combines with J gene TRBJ1-4, with D maybe TRBD1 (5 bases). Germline CDR1 reads SGHRS; CDR2 reads YFSETQ. This CDR3 region has 15 residues. V was trimmed by 1 base and J by 3 bases, leaving 10 bases between them. CDR3 residues: CASSLLGGANEKLFF. The DNA of the CDR3 is TGCGCCAGCAGCTTGTTGGGGGGGGCTAATGAAAAACTGTTTTTT.

This clone was counted a single time. The chain couples TRBV11-2 to TRBJ2-3; D remains ambiguous. Germline V CDR1 and CDR2: SGHAT, FQNNGV. The CDR3 has 14 residues. Trimming left V 1 base short and J 5 bases short, with 10 bases between. The CDR3 loop is CASSLVAVGDTQYF. The CDR3, as DNA: TGTGCCAGCAGCTTAGTAGCAGTAGGAGATACGCAGTATTTT.

The chain links TRBV6-6 to TRBJ1-2; no firm D call. The CDR3 has 14 residues. Germline CDR1 MNHNY, CDR2 SVGAGI (reference sequence). V was trimmed by 8 bases and J by 0 bases, leaving 13 bases between them. CDR3 sequence (DNA): TGTGCCAGCTGTCCGGGTTCAGCTAACTATGGCTACACCTTC. Translation: CASCPGSANYGYTF.

For the CDR3, the DNA is TGTGCCAGCAGCGTAGATCAAGCGGGAGTCCGGGAGCAGTACTTC. Amino acid sequence: CASSVDQAGVREQYF. This chain uses TRBV9 with TRBJ2-7, with 8 bases lining up with TRBD2. The CDR3 runs to 15 residues. CDR1 and CDR2 from the germline V gene are SGDLS and YYNGEE. J gave up 7 bases and V 0 bases, and 9 bases lay outside the gene matches. The full variable domain, its missing parts supplied by reference TRBV9 and TRBJ2-7, is DSGVTQTPKHLITATGQRVTLRCSPRSGDLSVYWYQQSLDQGLQFLIQYYNGEERAKGNILERFSAQQFPDLHSELNLSSLELGDSALYFCASSVDQAGVREQYFGPGTRLTVT.

This clone was observed a handful of times. The chain is built from TRBV11-2 and TRBJ1-1, with a tentative D call TRBD1 (5 bases). In germline, CDR1 is SGHAT, CDR2 FQNNGV. V lost 1 base and J lost 4, with 16 bases in between. CDR3 length: 16 amino acids. DNA of the CDR3: TGTGCCAGCAGCTTAGGAGTCTCAGGGTTAGGCACTGAAGCTTTCTTT. This translates into CASSLGVSGLGTEAFF.

The chain joins TRBV4-1 to TRBJ2-3; 12 positions match TRBD2. Germline CDR1 and CDR2: MGHRA and YSYEKL. Losses at the gene ends were 1 base for V and 0 bases for J; bases not matched to a gene: 2. The CDR3 is 17 amino acids. The CDR3 is CASSQGTSGASTDTQYF. CDR3 coding DNA: TGCGCCAGCAGCCAAGGGACTAGCGGGGCTAGCACAGATACGCAGTATTTT.

Turning to this clone: Relative to the germline gene, one junction end is altered; a read error may explain this. This chain uses TRBV27 with TRBJ2-7; D unclear. Germline V gene sequence: CDR1 MNHEY, CDR2 SMNVEV (reference sequence). The CDR3 extends over 14 amino acids. CDR3 region: CASSLPGIPYEQYF. The CDR3 region has the DNA TGTGCCAGCAGTTTGCCAGGAATCCCCTACGAGCAGTATTTC.

The chain joins TRBV6-5 to TRBJ1-1, with a weak D call TRBD1 (5 bases). Germline assignment: CDR1 MNHEY and CDR2 SVGAGI. The CDR3 runs 14 residues. V was trimmed by 2 bases and J by 2 bases, leaving 9 bases between them. The CDR3 sequence: CASSYTDSNTEAFF. The CDR3 DNA is TGTGCCAGCAGTTACACCGACAGCAACACTGAAGCTTTCTTT.

This clone has a handful of counts. In DNA, the CDR3 is TGTGCCAGCAGAGGGGTCGGTATGCCAGATACGCAGTATTTT. Amino acid sequence: CASRGVGMPDTQYF. The chain uses TRBV2 and TRBJ2-3; TRBD1 might be the D (5 bases). The CDR3 spans 14 residues. Trimming took off 6 bases at V and 4 bases at J, with 14 bases between the two ends. Germline CDR1 reads SNHLY; CDR2 reads FYNNEI.

The rearrangement links TRBV7-2 to TRBJ2-3; TRBD2 matches 9 bases. This CDR3 is 18 amino acids long. Unmatched junction bases numbered 12, after V lost 1 base and J lost 4 bases. Germline V gene sequence: CDR1 SGHTA, CDR2 FQGNSA. The CDR3 coding sequence is TGTGCCAGCAGCTTAGGTTTAGTGGCGGGGGGGAAGTCAGATACGCAGTATTTT. It yields the protein CASSLGLVAGGKSDTQYF.

The chain is built from TRBV28 and TRBJ2-7, with 10 bases identical to TRBD1. J gave up 3 bases and V 5 bases, and 7 bases lay outside the gene matches. Germline-derived CDR1 and CDR2 are MDHEN and SYDVKM. The CDR3 runs 15 residues. The CDR3 reads CASSLSGTGVYEQYF. The CDR3 DNA reads TGTGCCAGCAGTCTCTCCGGGACAGGGGTCTACGAGCAGTACTTC.

The chain links TRBV28 to TRBJ1-5; D might be TRBD1 (5 bases). Trimming pared 7 bases from V and 12 bases from J, leaving 13 bases between. Germline CDR1 and CDR2: MDHEN and SYDVKM. CDR3 size: 11 residues. The CDR3 coding sequence is TGTGCCAGCAACGCACCGGGACTCCAGCATTTT. Protein product: CASNAPGLQHF.

This clone has only a few counts. The chain is built from TRBV27 and TRBJ2-7; weak D call: TRBD2 (6 bases). This CDR3 contains 15 residues. The V end was cut by 7 bases, the J end by 1 base, with 17 bases between. Germline values: CDR1 MNHEY, CDR2 SMNVEV (reference sequence). The CDR3 loop is CASKIAATSSYEQYF. CDR3 DNA sequence: TGTGCCAGCAAAATAGCGGCTACATCATCCTACGAGCAGTACTTC.

This chain joins TRBV12-1 and TRBJ2-7; the table names TRBD2, a call not compared with the DNA. TRBV12-1 is annotated as a pseudogene. The CDR3 sequence is 16 residues long. CDR3 sequence: CASSRGLAGSSYEQYF. The CDR3 DNA reads as TGTGCCAGCAGCCGCGGACTAGCGGGGTCCTCCTACGAGCAGTACTTC.

The chain employs TRBV6-1 and TRBJ2-1; weak D call: TRBD1 (6 bases). CDR1 is MNHNS, CDR2 SASEGT, per germline. This CDR3 has 13 residues. Trimming took 7 bases from V and 6 from J, leaving 13 bases between them. The CDR3 sequence: CASTRDISNEQFF. The CDR3 DNA follows: TGTGCCAGCACTCGGGACATTTCCAATGAGCAGTTCTTC.

V gene TRBV7-9 combines with J gene TRBJ1-2; no reliable D call. The V and J ends lost 7 bases and 4 bases respectively, with 19 bases between them. The germline V gene has CDR1 SEHNR and CDR2 FQNEAQ (reference sequence). CDR3 length equals 15 residues. The CDR3 loop is CASTPYYDRGYGYTF. The CDR3, as DNA: TGTGCCAGCACCCCCTACTACGATCGGGGCTATGGCTACACCTTC.

The chain couples TRBV5-6 to TRBJ2-1; 7 bases fit TRBD2. In germline, CDR1 is SGHDT, CDR2 YYEEEE. This CDR3 is 17 amino acids long. With 3 bases clipped from V and 0 bases from J, the junction kept 9 bases outside the gene matches. Here the CDR3 reads CASSWEGRATSYNEQFF. The CDR3 coding sequence is TGTGCCAGCAGCTGGGAGGGCCGGGCTACCTCCTACAATGAGCAGTTCTTC.

This chain uses TRBV27 with TRBJ2-7, with TRBD2 matching over 7 bases. CDR3 size: 14 residues. In germline, CDR1 is MNHEY, CDR2 SMNVEV (reference sequence). J lost 5 bases, V lost 5 bases, and 9 bases had no gene match. The CDR3 nucleotides are TGTGCCAGCAGTCGGACTAGTTTAACCCACGAGCAGTACTTC. Protein sequence: CASSRTSLTHEQYF.

The chain has TRBV29-1 and TRBJ1-2; 9 bases agree with TRBD1. The ends lost 6 bases at V and 3 bases at J; junction bases unmatched: 11. The CDR3 runs 15 residues. CDR1 is SQVTM and CDR2 is ANQGSEA in the germline V gene. The chain's CDR3 is CSVPGQGQNYYGYTF. The CDR3 DNA reads TGCAGCGTGCCGGGACAGGGCCAAAACTACTATGGCTACACCTTC. Drawing the rest from reference TRBV29-1 and TRBJ1-2, the complete variable domain is SAVISQKPSRDICQRGTSLTIQCQVDSQVTMMFWYRQQPGQSLTLIATANQGSEATYESGFVIDKFPISRPNLTFSTLTVSNMSPEDSSIYLCSVPGQGQNYYGYTFGSGTRLTVV.

This chain links TRBV21-1 with TRBJ1-4; the D call of TRBD1 is as the table states it, not checked on the DNA. TRBV21-1 is assigned pseudogene status. The CDR3 runs 19 residues. Here the CDR3 reads CASSKGLEIYGQGGEKLFF. CDR3 nucleotides: TGTGCCAGCAGCAAAGGACTGGAAATCTACGGGCAGGGTGGCGAAAAACTGTTTTTT.

The chain has TRBV6-1 and TRBJ2-3; TRBD2 matches at 7 bases. V shed 7 bases and J 0 bases; nucleotides not matched to a gene: 7. CDR1 and CDR2 (germline): MNHNS, SASEGT. The CDR3 is made up of 15 amino acids. DNA of the CDR3: TGTGCCAGCATGATCCAGCGGGGAAGCACAGATACGCAGTATTTT. Its protein is CASMIQRGSTDTQYF.

The gene calls are TRBV7-9 and TRBJ1-1, with 7 bases that match TRBD1. This CDR3 has 15 residues. V shed 6 bases and J 1 base; nucleotides not matched to a gene: 8. Germline CDR1 is SEHNR and CDR2 is FQNEAQ (reference sequence). CDR3 region: CASSFTGQRNTEAFF. In nucleotides, the CDR3 is TGTGCCAGCAGTTTTACGGGACAGAGGAACACTGAAGCTTTCTTT. The full variable domain, with the rest looked up from reference TRBV7-9 and TRBJ1-1, is DTGVSQNPRHKITKRGQNVTFRCDPISEHNRLYWYRQTLGQGPEFLTYFQNEAQLEKSRLLSDRFSAERPKGSFSTLEIQRTEQGDSAMYLCASSFTGQRNTEAFFGQGTRLTVV.

The gene calls are TRBV9 and TRBJ1-1; TRBD1 matches at 7 bases. The CDR3 has 16 amino acids. Germline CDR1 reads SGDLS; CDR2 reads YYNGEE. V trimming: 0 bases; J trimming: 0 bases; junction bases outside the gene matches: 5. CDR3 residues: CASSVGGRGMNTEAFF. The DNA for the CDR3 is TGTGCCAGCAGCGTAGGGGGCAGGGGGATGAACACTGAAGCTTTCTTT.

The gene calls are TRBV19 and TRBJ2-1, with 8 bases matching TRBD2. The trim removed 5 bases at V and 2 bases at J, leaving 2 bases unmatched. Germline CDR1 LNHDA, CDR2 SQIVND (reference sequence). CDR3 length equals 14 residues. CDR3 in DNA: TGTGCCAGTAGTTTAGCGGGAACCTACAATGAGCAGTTCTTC. Amino acids: CASSLAGTYNEQFF.

The chain has TRBV10-3 and TRBJ1-2, with no clear D. The CDR3 has 14 amino acids. Germline CDR1 reads ENHRY; CDR2 reads SYGVKD. The V and J ends lost 2 bases and 2 bases respectively, with 9 bases between them. CDR3 region: CAISEERMNYGYTF. CDR3 bases: TGTGCCATCAGTGAGGAGAGGATGAACTATGGCTACACCTTC.

The gene calls are TRBV18 and TRBJ1-4; no definite D call. Germline V lookup: CDR1 KGHSH, CDR2 LQKENI. This CDR3 is 17 amino acids long. Trimming took 2 bases from V and 0 from J, leaving 13 bases between them. For the CDR3, the DNA is TGTGCCAGCTCACCATTACAGATTGCTGCAACTAATGAAAAACTGTTTTTT. Protein sequence: CASSPLQIAATNEKLFF.

The chain combines TRBV27 with TRBJ2-7, with TRBD2 matching over 8 bases. CDR3 length: 14 amino acids. Trimming took 3 bases from V and 3 from J; bases not matched to a gene: 4. CDR1 is MNHEY, CDR2 SMNVEV, per germline (reference sequence). CDR3 in DNA: TGTGCCAGCAGTTTTTCCAGCGGGGGCTACGAGCAGTACTTC. Protein product: CASSFSSGGYEQYF.

This rearrangement joins TRBV2 to TRBJ2-7; D call uncertain. V shed 4 bases and J shed 4 bases, with 5 bases lying between them. This CDR3 is 11 amino acids long. The germline CDR1 and CDR2 sequences are SNHLY and FYNNEI. The CDR3 DNA follows: TGTGCCAGCAGTGTAACATACGAGCAGTACTTC. Protein product: CASSVTYEQYF.

V gene TRBV5-6 combines with J gene TRBJ2-5, with D possibly TRBD2 on 6 matching bases. Germline values: CDR1 SGHDT, CDR2 YYEEEE. V lost 4 bases, J lost 7 bases, and 14 bases lay in between. The CDR3 is 13 amino acids. This chain's CDR3 is CASSQGLGGTQYF. CDR3 nucleotide sequence: TGTGCCAGCAGCCAGGGACTGGGCGGGACCCAGTACTTC.